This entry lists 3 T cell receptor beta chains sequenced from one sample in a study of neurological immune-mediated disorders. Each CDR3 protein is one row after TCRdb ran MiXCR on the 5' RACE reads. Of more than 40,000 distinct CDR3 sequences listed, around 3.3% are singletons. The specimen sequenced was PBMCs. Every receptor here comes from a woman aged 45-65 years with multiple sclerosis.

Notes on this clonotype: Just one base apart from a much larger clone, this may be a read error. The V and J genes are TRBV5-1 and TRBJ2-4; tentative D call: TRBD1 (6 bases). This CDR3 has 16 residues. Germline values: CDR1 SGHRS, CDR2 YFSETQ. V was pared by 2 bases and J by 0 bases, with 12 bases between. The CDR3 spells CASSLAHREAKNIQYF. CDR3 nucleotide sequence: TGCGCCAGCAGCTTAGCCCACAGGGAAGCCAAAAACATTCAGTACTTC.

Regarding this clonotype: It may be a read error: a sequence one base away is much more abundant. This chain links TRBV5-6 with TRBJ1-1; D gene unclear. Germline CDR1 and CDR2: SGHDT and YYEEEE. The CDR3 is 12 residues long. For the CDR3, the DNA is TGTGACAGCAGCTTCCGCAGTTATGAAGCTTTCTTT. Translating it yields CDSSFRSYEAFF.

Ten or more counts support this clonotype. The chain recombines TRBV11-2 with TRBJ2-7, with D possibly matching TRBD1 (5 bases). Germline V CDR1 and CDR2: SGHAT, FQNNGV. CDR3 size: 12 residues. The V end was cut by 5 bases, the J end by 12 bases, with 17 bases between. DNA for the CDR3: TGTGCCAGCAGCGAAGGATTGTCAGGGTCGTACTTC. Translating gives CASSEGLSGSYF.